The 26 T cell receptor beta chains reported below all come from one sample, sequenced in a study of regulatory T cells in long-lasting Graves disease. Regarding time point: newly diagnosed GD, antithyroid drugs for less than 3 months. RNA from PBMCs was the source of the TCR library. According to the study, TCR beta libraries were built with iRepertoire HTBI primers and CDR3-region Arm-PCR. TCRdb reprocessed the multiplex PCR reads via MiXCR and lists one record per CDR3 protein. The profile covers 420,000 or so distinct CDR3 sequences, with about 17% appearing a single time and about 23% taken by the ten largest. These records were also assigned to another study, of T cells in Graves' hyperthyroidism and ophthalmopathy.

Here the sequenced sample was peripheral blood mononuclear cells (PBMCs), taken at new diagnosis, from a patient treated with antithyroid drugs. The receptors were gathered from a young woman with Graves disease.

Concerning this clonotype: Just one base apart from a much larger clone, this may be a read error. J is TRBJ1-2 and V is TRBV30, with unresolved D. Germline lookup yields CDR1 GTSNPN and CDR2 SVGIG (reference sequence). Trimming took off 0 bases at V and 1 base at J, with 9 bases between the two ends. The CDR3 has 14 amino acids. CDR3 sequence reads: CAWSVPPCNYGYTF. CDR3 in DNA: TGTGCCTGGAGTGTACCCCCCTGTAACTATGGCTACACCTTC.

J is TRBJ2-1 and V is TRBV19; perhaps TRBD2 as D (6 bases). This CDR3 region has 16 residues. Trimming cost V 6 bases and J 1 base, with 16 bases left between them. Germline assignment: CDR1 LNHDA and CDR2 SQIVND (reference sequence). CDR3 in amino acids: CASSLLAGISYNEQFF. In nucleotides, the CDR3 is TGTGCCAGTAGCCTTTTGGCGGGGATATCCTACAATGAGCAGTTCTTC.

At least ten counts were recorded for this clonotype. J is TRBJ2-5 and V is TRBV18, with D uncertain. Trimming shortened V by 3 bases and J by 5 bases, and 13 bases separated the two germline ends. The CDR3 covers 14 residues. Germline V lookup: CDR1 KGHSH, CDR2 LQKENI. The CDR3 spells CASSPLPGWETQYF. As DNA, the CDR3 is TGTGCCAGCTCACCCCTCCCCGGATGGGAGACCCAGTACTTC.

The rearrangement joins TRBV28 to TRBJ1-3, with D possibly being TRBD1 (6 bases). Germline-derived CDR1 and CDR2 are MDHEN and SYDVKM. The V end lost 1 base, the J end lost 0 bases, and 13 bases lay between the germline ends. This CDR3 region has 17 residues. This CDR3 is CASSLFTTGFSGNTIYF. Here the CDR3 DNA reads TGTGCCAGCAGTTTATTTACCACAGGGTTCTCTGGAAACACCATATATTTT.

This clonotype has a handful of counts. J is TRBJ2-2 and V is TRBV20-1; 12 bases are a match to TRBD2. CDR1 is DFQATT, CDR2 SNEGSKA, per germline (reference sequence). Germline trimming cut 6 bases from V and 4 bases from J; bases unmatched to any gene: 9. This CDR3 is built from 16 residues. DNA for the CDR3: TGCAGTGCCCCGGGACTAGCGGGTCACTTCACCGGGGAGCTGTTTTTT. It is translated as CSAPGLAGHFTGELFF.

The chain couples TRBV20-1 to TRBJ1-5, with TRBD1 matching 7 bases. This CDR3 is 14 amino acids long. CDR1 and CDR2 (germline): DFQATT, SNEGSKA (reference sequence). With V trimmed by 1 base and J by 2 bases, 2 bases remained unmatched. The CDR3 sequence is CSARGTGGNQPQHF. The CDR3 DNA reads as TGCAGTGCTAGAGGTACAGGGGGCAATCAGCCCCAGCATTTT.

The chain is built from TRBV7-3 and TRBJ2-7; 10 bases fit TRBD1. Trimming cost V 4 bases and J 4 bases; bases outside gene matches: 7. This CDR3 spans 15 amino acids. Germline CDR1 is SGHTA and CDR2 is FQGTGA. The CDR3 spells CASSWGQGLAYEQYF. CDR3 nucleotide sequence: TGTGCCAGCAGCTGGGGACAGGGGCTAGCTTACGAGCAGTACTTC.

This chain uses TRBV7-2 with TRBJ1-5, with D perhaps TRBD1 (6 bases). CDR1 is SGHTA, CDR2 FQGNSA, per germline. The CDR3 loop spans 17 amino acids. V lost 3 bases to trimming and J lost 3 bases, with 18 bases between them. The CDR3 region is CASSLRFGGFSNQPQHF. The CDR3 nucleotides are TGTGCCAGCAGCTTGCGGTTCGGGGGCTTTTCCAATCAGCCCCAGCATTTT.

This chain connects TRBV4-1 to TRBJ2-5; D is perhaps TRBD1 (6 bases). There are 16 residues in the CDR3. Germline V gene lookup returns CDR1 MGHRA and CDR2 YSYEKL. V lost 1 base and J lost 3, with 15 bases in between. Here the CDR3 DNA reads TGCGCCAGCAGCCAAGGGTGGGGGCGTCTGGAAGAGACCCAGTACTTC. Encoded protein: CASSQGWGRLEETQYF.

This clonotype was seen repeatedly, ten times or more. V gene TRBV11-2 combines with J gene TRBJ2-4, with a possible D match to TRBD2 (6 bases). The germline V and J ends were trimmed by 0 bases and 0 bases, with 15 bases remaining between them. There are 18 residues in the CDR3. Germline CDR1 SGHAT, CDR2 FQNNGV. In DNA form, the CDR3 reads TGTGCCAGCAGCTTAGAACCGGGACTCACGCTAGCCAAAAACATTCAGTACTTC. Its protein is CASSLEPGLTLAKNIQYF.

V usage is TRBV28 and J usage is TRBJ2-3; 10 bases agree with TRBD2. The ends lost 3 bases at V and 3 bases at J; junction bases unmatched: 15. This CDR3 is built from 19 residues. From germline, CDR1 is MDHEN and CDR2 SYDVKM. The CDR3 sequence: CASSFYLSLAGVSTDTQYF. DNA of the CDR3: TGTGCCAGCAGTTTTTATTTGAGCCTAGCGGGAGTTAGTACAGATACGCAGTATTTT.

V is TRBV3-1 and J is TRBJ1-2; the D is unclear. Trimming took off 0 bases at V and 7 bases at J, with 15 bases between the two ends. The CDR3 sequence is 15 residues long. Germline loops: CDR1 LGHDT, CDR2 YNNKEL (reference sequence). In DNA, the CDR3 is TGTGCCAGCAGCCAAGATTCCGCAGCCCCGCCTGGCTACACCTTC. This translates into CASSQDSAAPPGYTF.

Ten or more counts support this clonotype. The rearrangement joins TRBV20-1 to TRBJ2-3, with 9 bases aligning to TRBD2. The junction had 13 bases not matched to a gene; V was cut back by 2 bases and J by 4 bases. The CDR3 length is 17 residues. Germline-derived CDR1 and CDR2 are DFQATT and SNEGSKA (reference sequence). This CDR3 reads CSARPYLAGTAADTQYF. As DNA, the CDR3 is TGCAGTGCTAGACCATACCTAGCGGGGACAGCCGCAGATACGCAGTATTTT.

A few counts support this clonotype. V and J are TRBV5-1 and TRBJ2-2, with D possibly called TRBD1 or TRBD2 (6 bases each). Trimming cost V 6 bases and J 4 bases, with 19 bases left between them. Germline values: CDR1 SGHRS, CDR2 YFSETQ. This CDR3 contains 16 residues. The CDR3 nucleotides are TGCGCCAGCACCCTCGCGGGGCCAGGGGCCACCGGGGAGCTGTTTTTT. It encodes CASTLAGPGATGELFF.

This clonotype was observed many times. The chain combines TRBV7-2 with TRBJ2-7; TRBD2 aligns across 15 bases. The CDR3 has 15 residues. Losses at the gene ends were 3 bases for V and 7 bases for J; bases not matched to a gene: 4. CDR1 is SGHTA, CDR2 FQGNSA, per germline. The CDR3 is CASSLGTSGRWEQYF. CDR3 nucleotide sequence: TGTGCCAGCAGCTTGGGGACTAGCGGGAGGTGGGAGCAGTACTTC.

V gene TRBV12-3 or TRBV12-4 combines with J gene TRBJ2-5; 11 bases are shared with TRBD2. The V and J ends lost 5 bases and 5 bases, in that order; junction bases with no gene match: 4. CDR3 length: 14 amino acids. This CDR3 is CASSLRTSGETQYF. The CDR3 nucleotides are TGTGCCAGCAGTCTCCGGACTAGCGGGGAGACCCAGTACTTC.

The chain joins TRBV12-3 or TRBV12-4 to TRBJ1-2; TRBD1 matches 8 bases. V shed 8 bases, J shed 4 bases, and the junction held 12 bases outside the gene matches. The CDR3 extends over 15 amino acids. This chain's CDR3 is CASALPGQEGYGYTF. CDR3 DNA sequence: TGTGCCAGCGCTCTCCCGGGACAGGAGGGCTATGGCTACACCTTC.

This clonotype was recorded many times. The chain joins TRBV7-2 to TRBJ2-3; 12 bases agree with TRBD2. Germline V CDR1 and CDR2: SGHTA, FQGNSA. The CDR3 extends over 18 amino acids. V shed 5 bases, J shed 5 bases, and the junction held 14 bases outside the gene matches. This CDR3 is CASSGGFLAGGRVDTQYF. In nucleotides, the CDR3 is TGTGCCAGCAGCGGGGGGTTCCTAGCGGGAGGGCGTGTAGATACGCAGTATTTT.

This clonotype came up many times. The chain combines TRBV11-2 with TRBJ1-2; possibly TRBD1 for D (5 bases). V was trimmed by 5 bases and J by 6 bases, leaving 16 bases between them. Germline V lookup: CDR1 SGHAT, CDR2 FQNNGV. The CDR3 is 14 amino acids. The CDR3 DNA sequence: TGTGCCAGCAGCGTTGAGGGGCAGGGAGATGGCTACACCTTC. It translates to CASSVEGQGDGYTF.

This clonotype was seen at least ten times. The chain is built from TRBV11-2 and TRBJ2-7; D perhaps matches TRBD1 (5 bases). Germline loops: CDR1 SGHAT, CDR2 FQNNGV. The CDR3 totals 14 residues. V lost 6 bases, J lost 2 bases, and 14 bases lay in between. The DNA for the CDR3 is TGTGCCAGCAGACCCTCAGGGATCCCCTACGAGCAGTACTTC. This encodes CASRPSGIPYEQYF.

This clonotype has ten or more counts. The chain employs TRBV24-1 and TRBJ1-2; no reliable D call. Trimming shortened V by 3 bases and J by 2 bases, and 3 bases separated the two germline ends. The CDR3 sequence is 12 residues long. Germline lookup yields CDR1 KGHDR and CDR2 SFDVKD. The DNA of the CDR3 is TGTGCCACCAGTGATGACAACTATGGCTACACCTTC. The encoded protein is CATSDDNYGYTF.

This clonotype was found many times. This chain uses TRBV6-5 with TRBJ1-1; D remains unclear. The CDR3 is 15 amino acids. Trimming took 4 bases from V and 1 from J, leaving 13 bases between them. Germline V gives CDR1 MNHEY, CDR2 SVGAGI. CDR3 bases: TGTGCCAGCAGTTCCGCGACAACGGGGAACACTGAAGCTTTCTTT. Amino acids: CASSSATTGNTEAFF.

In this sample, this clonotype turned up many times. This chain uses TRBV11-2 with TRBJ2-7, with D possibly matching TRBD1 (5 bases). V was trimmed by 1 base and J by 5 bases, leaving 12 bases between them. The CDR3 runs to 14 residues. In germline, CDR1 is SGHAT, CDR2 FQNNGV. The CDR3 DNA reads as TGTGCCAGCAGCTTAGGGGTACGCAGGGACGAGCAGTACTTC. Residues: CASSLGVRRDEQYF.

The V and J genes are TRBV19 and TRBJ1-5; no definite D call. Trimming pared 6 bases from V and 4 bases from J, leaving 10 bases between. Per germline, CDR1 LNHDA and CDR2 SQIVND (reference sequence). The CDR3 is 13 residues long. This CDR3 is CASREHANQPQHF. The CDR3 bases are TGTGCCAGTAGAGAACATGCGAATCAGCCCCAGCATTTT.

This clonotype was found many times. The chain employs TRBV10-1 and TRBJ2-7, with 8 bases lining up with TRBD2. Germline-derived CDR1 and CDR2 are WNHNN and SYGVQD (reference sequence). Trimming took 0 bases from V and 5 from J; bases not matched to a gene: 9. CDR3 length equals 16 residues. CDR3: CASSESQGLAGDEQYF. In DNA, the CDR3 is TGCGCCAGCAGTGAGTCCCAAGGACTAGCAGGCGACGAGCAGTACTTC.

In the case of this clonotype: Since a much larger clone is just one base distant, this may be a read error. CDR3 amino acids: CASSLGGAESYEQFF. The CDR3 bases are TGTGCCAGCAGTTTAGGGGGAGCAGAATCCTACGAGCAGTTCTTC. The rearrangement uses TRBV28 and TRBJ2-1; D may correspond to TRBD1 or TRBD2 (5 bases each). The CDR3 spans 15 residues. Germline loops: CDR1 MDHEN, CDR2 SYDVKM. Deletions cut 2 bases from V and 10 bases from J, with 18 bases between. The entire variable domain, with the rest obtained from reference TRBV28 and TRBJ2-1, is as follows: DVKVTQSSRYLVKRTGEKVFLECVQDMDHENMFWYRQDPGLGLRLIYFSYDVKMKEKGDIPEGYSVSREKKERFSLILESASTNQTSMYLCASSLGGAESYEQFFGPGTRLTVL.